Listed below are T cell receptor beta chains from one sample, sequenced in a study of cytomegalovirus exposure and HLA in healthy donors. Profiled with immunoSEQ multiplex PCR; TCRdb holds only in-frame clones, not every one. The sample consists of roughly 200,000 clones, 79% of them appearing once. Sequenced material: PBMCs. Receptors were obtained from a woman aged 40-49 years in good health and CMV-seronegative. Both conserved end residues are part of each CDR3. Each record gives: D gene, V gene, clone size, J gene, CDR3 protein, CDR3 DNA. A D gene is named only where the DNA matches it firmly. The size field is filled for only some rows; it gives once, few, many or a size class.

D gene: .
V gene: TRBV10-3
clone size: once
J gene: TRBJ1-2
CDR3 protein: CAISEEVRWGYTF
CDR3 DNA: TGTGCCATCAGTGAGGAGGTACGATGGGGCTACACCTTC

D gene: TRBD1
V gene: TRBV15
clone size: few
J gene: TRBJ1-2
CDR3 protein: CATSRVGTGKGNYGYTF
CDR3 DNA: TGTGCCACCAGCAGAGTAGGGACAGGAAAGGGTAACTATGGCTACACCTTC

D gene: TRBD1
V gene: TRBV5-1
clone size: .
J gene: TRBJ1-2
CDR3 protein: CASSLQGNYGYTF
CDR3 DNA: TGCGCCAGCAGCTTACAGGGGAACTATGGCTACACCTTC

D gene: TRBD1
V gene: TRBV28
clone size: .
J gene: TRBJ1-2
CDR3 protein: CASSSYGTGGDGYTF
CDR3 DNA: TGTGCCAGCAGTTCCTATGGGACAGGGGGGGATGGCTACACCTTC

D gene: TRBD2
V gene: TRBV19
clone size: .
J gene: TRBJ2-3
CDR3 protein: CASSMIRSGRTQYF
CDR3 DNA: TGTGCCAGTAGTATGATCCGTAGCGGGAGGACGCAGTATTTT

D gene: .
V gene: TRBV5-1
clone size: .
J gene: TRBJ1-1
CDR3 protein: CASSLAGSGTEAFF
CDR3 DNA: TGCGCCAGCAGCTTGGCAGGATCAGGCACTGAAGCTTTCTTT

D gene: .
V gene: TRBV27
clone size: .
J gene: TRBJ1-5
CDR3 protein: CASSLAIKQPQHF
CDR3 DNA: TGTGCCAGCAGTTTGGCCATTAAGCAGCCCCAGCATTTT

D gene: TRBD1
V gene: TRBV19
clone size: .
J gene: TRBJ1-2
CDR3 protein: CASTRGTAGIYGYTF
CDR3 DNA: TGTGCCAGCACCCGGGGGACAGCTGGAATCTATGGCTACACCTTC

D gene: .
V gene: TRBV7-8
clone size: .
J gene: TRBJ1-5
CDR3 protein: CASSFGQSLLSNQPQHF
CDR3 DNA: TGTGCCAGCAGCTTCGGACAGAGCTTGCTTAGCAATCAGCCCCAGCATTTT

D gene: .
V gene: TRBV2
clone size: once
J gene: TRBJ1-4
CDR3 protein: CASRETATNEKLFF
CDR3 DNA: TGTGCCAGCAGGGAGACAGCAACTAATGAAAAACTGTTTTTT

D gene: .
V gene: TRBV5-1
clone size: .
J gene: TRBJ2-1
CDR3 protein: CASSSFGTLGDEQFF
CDR3 DNA: TGCGCCAGCAGCTCATTCGGGACTTTAGGGGATGAGCAGTTCTTC

D gene: .
V gene: TRBV27
clone size: .
J gene: TRBJ2-2
CDR3 protein: CASSLQGTGELFF
CDR3 DNA: TGTGCCAGCAGTCTCCAGGGGACCGGGGAGCTGTTTTTT

D gene: .
V gene: TRBV29-1
clone size: .
J gene: TRBJ2-7
CDR3 protein: CSVEISGGGYEQYF
CDR3 DNA: TGCAGCGTTGAGATATCCGGGGGTGGGTACGAGCAGTACTTC

D gene: TRBD2
V gene: TRBV30
clone size: .
J gene: TRBJ2-7
CDR3 protein: CAWSERGYEQYF
CDR3 DNA: TGTGCCTGGAGTGAGCGGGGCTACGAGCAGTACTTC

D gene: .
V gene: TRBV7-6
clone size: .
J gene: TRBJ2-5
CDR3 protein: CASSLRRSGLKETQYF
CDR3 DNA: TGTGCCAGCAGCTTAAGGCGGTCCGGACTAAAAGAGACCCAGTACTTC

D gene: TRBD2
V gene: TRBV9
clone size: .
J gene: TRBJ2-7
CDR3 protein: CASSVAGEKYEQYF
CDR3 DNA: TGTGCCAGCAGCGTGGCGGGAGAAAAGTACGAGCAGTACTTC

D gene: .
V gene: TRBV5-1
clone size: .
J gene: TRBJ2-1
CDR3 protein: CASSLAQGASNEQFF
CDR3 DNA: TGCGCCAGCAGCTTGGCACAGGGTGCAAGCAATGAGCAGTTCTTC

D gene: .
V gene: TRBV10-2
clone size: .
J gene: TRBJ2-7
CDR3 protein: CASSPGHRTYEQYF
CDR3 DNA: TGCGCCAGCAGTCCGGGACACCGGACCTACGAGCAGTACTTC

D gene: .
V gene: TRBV5-1
clone size: few
J gene: TRBJ2-7
CDR3 protein: CASSSGLGEYEQYF
CDR3 DNA: TGCGCCAGCAGCTCGGGCCTAGGGGAATACGAGCAGTACTTC

D gene: TRBD1
V gene: TRBV7-2
clone size: .
J gene: TRBJ1-2
CDR3 protein: CASSQPGQVYGYTF
CDR3 DNA: TGTGCCAGCAGCCAACCCGGACAGGTCTATGGCTACACCTTC

D gene: TRBD1
V gene: TRBV6-5
clone size: .
J gene: TRBJ1-2
CDR3 protein: CASGQGAYGYTF
CDR3 DNA: TGTGCCAGTGGACAGGGGGCGTATGGCTACACCTTC

D gene: .
V gene: TRBV5-4
clone size: .
J gene: TRBJ2-1
CDR3 protein: CASSLGWQDNEQFF
CDR3 DNA: TGTGCCAGCAGCTTGGGGTGGCAAGACAATGAGCAGTTCTTC

D gene: TRBD1
V gene: TRBV6-5
clone size: .
J gene: TRBJ2-7
CDR3 protein: CASSPPGQGIPEQYF
CDR3 DNA: TGTGCCAGCAGTCCACCGGGACAGGGGATCCCGGAGCAGTACTTC

D gene: TRBD2
V gene: TRBV28
clone size: .
J gene: TRBJ2-5
CDR3 protein: CASSAGGLETQYF
CDR3 DNA: TGTGCCAGCAGTGCCGGGGGGTTAGAGACCCAGTACTTC

D gene: TRBD2
V gene: TRBV5-4
clone size: .
J gene: TRBJ2-5
CDR3 protein: CASSGSSGGAKETQYF
CDR3 DNA: TGTGCCAGCAGCGGTAGTAGCGGGGGGGCTAAGGAGACCCAGTACTTC

D gene: TRBD1
V gene: TRBV29-1
clone size: .
J gene: TRBJ2-1
CDR3 protein: CSGTGKGDNEQFF
CDR3 DNA: TGCAGCGGGACAGGGAAAGGCGACAATGAGCAGTTCTTC